Listed below are T cell receptor beta chains from one sample, sequenced in a study of CD8+CD57+ T cells in acquired aplastic anemia. Via MiXCR, TCRdb re-called the reads, giving one row per CDR3 protein. The table records about 270,000 distinct CDR3 sequences, around 60% of them present only once. Sequencing was performed on sorted CD4+, CD8+, or CD8+CD57+ T cells (not recorded which) from PBMCs. These receptor sequences come from a human donor with severe aplastic anemia or a healthy control (not recorded which). Each CDR3 is given with its conserved first and last residue. Only part of the rows carry a size: once, few, many, or a class if the clone is expanded.

>TRBV2|NA|TRBJ2-5
CASSDRATNAEGTQYF
>TRBV5-1|NA|TRBJ2-1
CASSGWTSGTEGSYNEQFF
>TRBV7-3|NA|TRBJ2-7
CATSRELNPYEQYF
>TRBV5-1|many|TRBJ1-1
CASSLAPGGGSTEAFF
>TRBV5-1|NA|TRBJ1-4
CASSKGAGEKLFF
>TRBV5-8|many|TRBJ1-5
CASSFGTGKNQPQHF
>TRBV7-9|NA|TRBJ1-1
CASSASQGVTEAFF
>TRBV20-1|few|TRBJ2-7
CSARDRVLASYEQYF
>TRBV7-9|few|TRBJ2-7
CASSLGQGAHEQYF
>TRBV7-3|NA|TRBJ2-7
CASSPIHGGEQYF
>TRBV11-2|many|TRBJ1-2
CASSPRVGPGGYTF
>TRBV5-5|NA|TRBJ2-3
CASSSDFRGLAGDTQYF
>TRBV2|many|TRBJ1-3
CASSPRLVSVSGNTIYF
>TRBV20-1|NA|TRBJ2-3
CSAREGWDTQYF
>TRBV5-4|NA|TRBJ1-2
CASSLRDYGYSF
>TRBV2|NA|TRBJ1-5
CASSEGTGGNQPQHF
>TRBV7-8|NA|TRBJ1-6
CASSLVGGVGSPLHF
>TRBV25-1|NA|TRBJ1-4
CASSSQGSGEKLFF
>TRBV7-9|NA|TRBJ2-7
CASSLTSGDFIEQYF
>TRBV7-2|NA|TRBJ1-6
CASSLGGFNSPLHF
>TRBV7-2|many|TRBJ2-3
CASSGDFSTDTQYF
>TRBV4-2|NA|TRBJ1-2
CASSQVRAASSYGYTF